A single sample gave rise to the 9 T cell receptor beta chains below, sequenced in a study of blood T cell repertoires in COVID-19. The method was immunoSEQ multiplex PCR; TCRdb's version includes in-frame clones alone and lacks a portion of them. Of just over 250,000 clones listed, 88% are singletons. Sequenced material: peripheral blood. The receptors were gathered from a man between 60 and 70 years old who had recovered from COVID-19.

The gene calls are TRBV4-1 and TRBJ2-7; no definite D call. The CDR3 has 15 amino acids. With 0 bases removed from V and 7 bases from J, the gap between germline ends came to 16 bases. Germline V CDR1 and CDR2: MGHRA, YSYEKL. CDR3 bases: TGCGCCAGCAGCCAAGATTTCGCAGGAAACCGGGAGCAGTACTTC. The encoded protein is CASSQDFAGNREQYF.

In its sample, this clone was seen once. The rearrangement uses TRBV15 and TRBJ1-5; no clear D gene. Germline V gene sequence: CDR1 LNHNV, CDR2 YYDKDF (reference sequence). The germline V and J ends were trimmed by 2 bases and 4 bases, with 9 bases remaining between them. The CDR3 length is 14 residues. CDR3 sequence reads: CATSRTGPNQPQHF. CDR3 sequence (DNA): TGTGCCACCAGCAGAACCGGTCCTAATCAGCCCCAGCATTTT.

The gene calls are TRBV5-1 and TRBJ2-5; 13 bases fit TRBD2. Unmatched junction bases numbered 3, after V lost 3 bases and J lost 7 bases. Germline V gives CDR1 SGHRS, CDR2 YFSETQ. CDR3 length: 14 residues. CDR3 DNA sequence: TGCGCCAGCAGCTCAACTAGCGGGGGGGCGACCCAGTACTTC. It codes for CASSSTSGGATQYF.

The V call is TRBV19, the J call TRBJ1-3; a possible D gene is TRBD1 (5 bases). This CDR3 spans 14 amino acids. Germline CDR1 LNHDA, CDR2 SQIVND (reference sequence). Trimming took off 5 bases at V and 1 base at J, with 9 bases between the two ends. CDR3 DNA sequence: TGTGCCAGTAGTCCCCGACAGTCTGGAAACACCATATATTTT. It codes for CASSPRQSGNTIYF. Supplemented by reference TRBV19 and TRBJ1-3, the full variable domain reads DGGITQSPKYLFRKEGQNVTLSCEQNLNHDAMYWYRQDPGQGLRLIYYSQIVNDFQKGDIAEGYSVSREKKESFPLTVTSAQKNPTAFYLCASSPRQSGNTIYFGEGSWLTVV.

The V call is TRBV4-2, the J call TRBJ1-2; 7 bases are shared with TRBD1. The CDR3 loop spans 19 amino acids. The J segment lost 4 bases and the V segment lost 0 bases, leaving 17 bases of the junction unmatched. The germline V gene encodes CDR1 LGHNA and CDR2 YNFKEQ. CDR3 sequence reads: CASSQEYGTANLWGYGYTF. The CDR3 DNA sequence: TGTGCCAGCAGCCAAGAATACGGGACAGCCAACCTTTGGGGCTATGGCTACACCTTC.

The chain recombines TRBV7-8 with TRBJ2-7, with 9 bases matching TRBD1. Trimming took 6 bases from V and 1 from J; bases not matched to a gene: 7. This CDR3 region has 15 residues. Germline assignment: CDR1 SGHVS and CDR2 FQNEAQ. CDR3 bases: TGTGCCAGCAGGCGTACGGACAGGGGATCCTACGAGCAGTACTTC. Amino acids: CASRRTDRGSYEQYF.

The rearrangement links TRBV5-1 to TRBJ2-2; D perhaps matches TRBD1 (5 bases). The germline gives CDR1 SGHRS, CDR2 YFSETQ. CDR3 size: 14 residues. The V and J ends lost 4 bases and 5 bases respectively, with 12 bases between them. The chain's CDR3 is CASSHLRDTGELFF. CDR3 sequence (DNA): TGCGCCAGCAGCCACCTCAGGGATACCGGGGAGCTGTTTTTT.

The rearrangement links TRBV9 to TRBJ1-5; no reliable D call. With 1 base removed from V and 5 bases from J, the gap between germline ends came to 13 bases. Germline CDR1 SGDLS, CDR2 YYNGEE. The CDR3 runs 15 residues. Here the CDR3 DNA reads TGTGCCAGCAGCGTACTCCCGAACGGGGATCAGCCCCAGCATTTT. It encodes CASSVLPNGDQPQHF.

J is TRBJ1-4 and V is TRBV11-2; TRBD1 matches at 7 bases. This CDR3 is built from 14 residues. CDR1 is SGHAT and CDR2 is FQNNGV in the germline V gene. The V and J ends lost 1 base and 8 bases, in that order; junction bases with no gene match: 4. CDR3 in amino acids: CASSLAGTAEKLFF. As DNA, the CDR3 is TGTGCCAGCAGCTTAGCGGGGACAGCCGAAAAACTGTTTTTT.